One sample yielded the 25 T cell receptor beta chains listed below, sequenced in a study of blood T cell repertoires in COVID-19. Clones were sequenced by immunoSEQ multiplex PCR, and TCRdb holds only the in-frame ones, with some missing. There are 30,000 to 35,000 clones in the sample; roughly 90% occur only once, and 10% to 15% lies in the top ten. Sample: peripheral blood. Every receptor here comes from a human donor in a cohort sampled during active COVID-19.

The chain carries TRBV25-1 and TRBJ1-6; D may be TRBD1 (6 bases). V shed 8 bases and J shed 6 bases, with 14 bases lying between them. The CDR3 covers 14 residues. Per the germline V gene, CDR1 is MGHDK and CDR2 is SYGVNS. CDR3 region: CASGLQGSNSPLHF. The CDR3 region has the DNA TGTGCCAGCGGCCTACAGGGCTCTAATTCACCCCTCCACTTT.

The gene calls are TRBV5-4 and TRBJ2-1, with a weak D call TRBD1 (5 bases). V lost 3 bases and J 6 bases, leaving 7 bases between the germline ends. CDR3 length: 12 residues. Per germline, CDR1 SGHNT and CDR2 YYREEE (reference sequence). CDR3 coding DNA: TGTGCCAGCAGCTCGGACATCAATGAGCAGTTCTTC. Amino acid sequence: CASSSDINEQFF.

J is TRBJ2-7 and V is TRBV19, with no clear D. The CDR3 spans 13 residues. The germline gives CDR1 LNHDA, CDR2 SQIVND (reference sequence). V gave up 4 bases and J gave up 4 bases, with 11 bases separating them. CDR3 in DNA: TGTGCCAGTAGTACCGCCGACGGGTACGAGCAGTACTTC. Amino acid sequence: CASSTADGYEQYF.

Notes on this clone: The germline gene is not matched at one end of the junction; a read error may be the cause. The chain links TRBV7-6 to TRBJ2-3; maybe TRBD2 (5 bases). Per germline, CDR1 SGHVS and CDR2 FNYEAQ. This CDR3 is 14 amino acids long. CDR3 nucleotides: TGTGCCAGCAGCGATGCGGCGGGCACGGATACGCAGTATTTT. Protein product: CASSDAAGTDTQYF. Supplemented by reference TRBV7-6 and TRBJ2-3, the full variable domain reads GAGVSQSPRYKVTKRGQDVALRCDPISGHVSLYWYRQALGQGPEFLTYFNYEAQQDKSGLPNDRFSAERPEGSISTLTIQRTEQRDSAMYRCASSDAAGTDTQYFGPGTRLTVL.

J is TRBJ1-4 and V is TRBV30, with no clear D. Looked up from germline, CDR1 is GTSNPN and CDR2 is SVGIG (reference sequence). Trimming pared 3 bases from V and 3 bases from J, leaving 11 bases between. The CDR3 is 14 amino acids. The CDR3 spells CAWRGGSANEKLFF. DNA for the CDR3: TGTGCCTGGAGGGGAGGGAGCGCTAATGAAAAACTGTTTTTT.

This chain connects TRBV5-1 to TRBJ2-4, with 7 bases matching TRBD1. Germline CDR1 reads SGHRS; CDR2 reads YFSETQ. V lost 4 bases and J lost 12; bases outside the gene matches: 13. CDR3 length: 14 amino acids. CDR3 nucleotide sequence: TGCGCCAGCAGCGCCGCGACAGGGTTTAGGGCTCAGTACTTC. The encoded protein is CASSAATGFRAQYF.

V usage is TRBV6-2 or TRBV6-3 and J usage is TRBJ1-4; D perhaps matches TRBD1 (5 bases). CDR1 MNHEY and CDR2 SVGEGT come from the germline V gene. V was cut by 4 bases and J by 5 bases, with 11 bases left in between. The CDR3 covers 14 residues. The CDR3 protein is CASSWTSQNEKLFF. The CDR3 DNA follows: TGTGCCAGCAGTTGGACAAGCCAGAATGAAAAACTGTTTTTT.

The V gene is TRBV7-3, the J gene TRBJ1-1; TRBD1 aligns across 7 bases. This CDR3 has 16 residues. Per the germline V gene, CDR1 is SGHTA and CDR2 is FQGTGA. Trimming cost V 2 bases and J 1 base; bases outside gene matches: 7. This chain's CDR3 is CASSLWGTAANTEAFF. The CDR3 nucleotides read TGTGCCAGCAGCTTATGGGGGACAGCGGCGAACACTGAAGCTTTCTTT.

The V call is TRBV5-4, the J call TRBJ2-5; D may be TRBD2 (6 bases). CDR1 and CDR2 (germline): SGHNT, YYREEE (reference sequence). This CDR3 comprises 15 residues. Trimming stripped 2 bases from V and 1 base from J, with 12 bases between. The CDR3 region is CASSFGGTLQETQYF. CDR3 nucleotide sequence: TGTGCCAGCAGCTTTGGCGGGACGCTCCAAGAGACCCAGTACTTC.

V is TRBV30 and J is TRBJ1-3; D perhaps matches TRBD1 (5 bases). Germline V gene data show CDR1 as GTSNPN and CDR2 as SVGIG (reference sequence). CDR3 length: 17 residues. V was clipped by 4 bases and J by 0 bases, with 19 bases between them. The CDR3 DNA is TGTGCCTGGAAAGGAGGCGGGGCAGGCACCTCTGGAAACACCATATATTTT. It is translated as CAWKGGGAGTSGNTIYF. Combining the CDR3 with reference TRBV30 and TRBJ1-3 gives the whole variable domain SQTIHQWPATLVQPVGSPLSLECTVEGTSNPNLYWYRQAAGRGLQLLFYSVGIGQISSEVPQNLSASRPQDRQFILSSKKLLLSDSGFYLCAWKGGGAGTSGNTIYFGEGSWLTVV.

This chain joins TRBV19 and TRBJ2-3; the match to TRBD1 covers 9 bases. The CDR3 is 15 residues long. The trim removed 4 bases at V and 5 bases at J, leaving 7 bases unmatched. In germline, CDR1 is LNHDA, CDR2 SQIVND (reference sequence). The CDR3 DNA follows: TGTGCCAGTAGTACCCGGGACAGGGCCCTAGATACGCAGTATTTT. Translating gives CASSTRDRALDTQYF.

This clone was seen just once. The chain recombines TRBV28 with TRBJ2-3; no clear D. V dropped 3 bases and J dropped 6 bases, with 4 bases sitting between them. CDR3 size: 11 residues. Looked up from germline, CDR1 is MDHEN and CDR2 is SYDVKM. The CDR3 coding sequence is TGTGCCAGCAGTTTCTTGGATACGCAGTATTTT. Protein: CASSFLDTQYF.

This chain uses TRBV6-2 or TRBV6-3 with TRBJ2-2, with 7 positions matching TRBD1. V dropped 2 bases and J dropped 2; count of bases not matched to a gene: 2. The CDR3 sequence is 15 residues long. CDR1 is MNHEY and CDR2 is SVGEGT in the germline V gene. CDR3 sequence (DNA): TGTGCCAGCAGTTACGGGACAGACAACACCGGGGAGCTGTTTTTT. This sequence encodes CASSYGTDNTGELFF.

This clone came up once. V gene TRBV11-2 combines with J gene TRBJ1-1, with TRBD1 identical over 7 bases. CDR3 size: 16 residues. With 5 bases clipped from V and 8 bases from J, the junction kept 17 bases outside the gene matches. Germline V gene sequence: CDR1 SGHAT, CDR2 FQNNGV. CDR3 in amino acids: CASSVPQTGTESEAFF. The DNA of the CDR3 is TGTGCCAGCAGCGTACCCCAAACCGGGACAGAGTCCGAAGCTTTCTTT.

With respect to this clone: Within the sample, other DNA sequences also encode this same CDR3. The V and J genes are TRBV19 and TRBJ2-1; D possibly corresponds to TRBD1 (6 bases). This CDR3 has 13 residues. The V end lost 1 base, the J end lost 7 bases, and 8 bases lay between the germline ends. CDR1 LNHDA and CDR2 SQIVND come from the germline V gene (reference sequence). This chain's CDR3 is CASSIGQGNEQFF. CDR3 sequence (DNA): TGTGCCAGTAGTATAGGGCAGGGGAATGAGCAGTTCTTC.

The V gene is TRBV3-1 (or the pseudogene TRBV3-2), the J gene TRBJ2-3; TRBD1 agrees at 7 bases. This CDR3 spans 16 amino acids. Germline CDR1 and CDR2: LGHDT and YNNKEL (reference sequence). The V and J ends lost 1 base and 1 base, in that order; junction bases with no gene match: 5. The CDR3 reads CASSQVQGMGTDTQYF. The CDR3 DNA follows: TGTGCCAGCAGCCAAGTACAGGGGATGGGCACAGATACGCAGTATTTT.

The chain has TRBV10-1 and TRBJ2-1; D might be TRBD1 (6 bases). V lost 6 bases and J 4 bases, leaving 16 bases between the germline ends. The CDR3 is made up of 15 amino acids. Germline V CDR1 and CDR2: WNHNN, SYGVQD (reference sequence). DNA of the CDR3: TGCGCCAGCAGCCACACAGGGCTTTCTTACAATGAGCAGTTCTTC. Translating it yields CASSHTGLSYNEQFF.

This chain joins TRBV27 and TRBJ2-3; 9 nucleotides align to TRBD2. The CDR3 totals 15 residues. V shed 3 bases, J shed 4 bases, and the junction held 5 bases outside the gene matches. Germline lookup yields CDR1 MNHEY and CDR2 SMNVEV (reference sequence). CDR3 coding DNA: TGTGCCAGCAGTTTTCGCGGGAGGGCCCCAGATACGCAGTATTTT. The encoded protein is CASSFRGRAPDTQYF.

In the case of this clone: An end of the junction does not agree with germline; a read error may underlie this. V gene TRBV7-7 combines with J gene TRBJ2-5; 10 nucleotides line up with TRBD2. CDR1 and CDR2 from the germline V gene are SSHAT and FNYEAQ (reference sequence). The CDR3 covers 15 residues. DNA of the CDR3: TGTGCTAGCAGCAAGAGCGGGAGGGCCTCGGAGACCCAGTACTTC. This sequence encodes CASSKSGRASETQYF.

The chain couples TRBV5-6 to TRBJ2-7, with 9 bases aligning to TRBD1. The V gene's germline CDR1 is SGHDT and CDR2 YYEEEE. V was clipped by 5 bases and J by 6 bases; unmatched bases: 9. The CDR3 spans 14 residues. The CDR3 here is CASSPGQGLGEQYF. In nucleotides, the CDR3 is TGTGCCAGCAGTCCGGGACAGGGTCTCGGCGAGCAGTACTTC.

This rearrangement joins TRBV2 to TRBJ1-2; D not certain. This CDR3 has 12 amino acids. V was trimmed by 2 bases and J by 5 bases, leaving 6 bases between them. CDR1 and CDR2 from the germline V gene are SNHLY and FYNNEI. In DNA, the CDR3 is TGTGCCAGCAGTGAATCGGGGTATGGCTACACCTTC. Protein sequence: CASSESGYGYTF.

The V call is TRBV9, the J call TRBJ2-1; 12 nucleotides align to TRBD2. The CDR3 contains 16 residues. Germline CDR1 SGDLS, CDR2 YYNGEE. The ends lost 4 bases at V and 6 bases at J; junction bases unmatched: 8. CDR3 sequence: CASSISTSGSSNEQFF. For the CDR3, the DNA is TGTGCCAGCAGCATTTCGACTAGCGGGAGCTCCAATGAGCAGTTCTTC.

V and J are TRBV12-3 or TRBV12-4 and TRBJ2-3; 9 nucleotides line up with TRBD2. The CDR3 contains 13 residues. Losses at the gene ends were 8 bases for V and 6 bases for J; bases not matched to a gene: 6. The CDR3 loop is CASSSAGGDTQYF. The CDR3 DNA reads TGTGCCAGCTCTTCAGCGGGAGGCGATACGCAGTATTTT.

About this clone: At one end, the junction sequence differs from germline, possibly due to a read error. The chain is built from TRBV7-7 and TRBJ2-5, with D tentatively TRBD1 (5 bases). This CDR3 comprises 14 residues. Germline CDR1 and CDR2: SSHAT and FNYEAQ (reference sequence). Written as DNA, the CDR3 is TGTGCTAGCAGCCTAGTGGCAGGGCGAGAGACCCAGTACTTC. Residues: CASSLVAGRETQYF.

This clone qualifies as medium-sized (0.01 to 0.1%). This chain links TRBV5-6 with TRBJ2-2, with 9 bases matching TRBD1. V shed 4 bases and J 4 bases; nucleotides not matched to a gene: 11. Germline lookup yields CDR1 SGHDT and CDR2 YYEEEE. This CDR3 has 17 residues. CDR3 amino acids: CASSMTPGQGVTGELFF. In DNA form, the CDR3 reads TGTGCCAGCAGCATGACTCCGGGACAGGGTGTCACCGGGGAGCTGTTTTTT.